The T cell receptor beta chain described here comes from a study of T cell responses to AZD1222 COVID-19 vaccine. Only in-frame clones appear in the TCRdb table, and some are missing; sequencing was by immunoSEQ multiplex PCR. The sample yields 95,000 to 130,000 clones, 80% to 90% seen once. The germline gives CDR1 LNHDA, CDR2 SQIVND (reference sequence). The CDR3 is 14 amino acids. The germline V and J ends were trimmed by 5 bases and 0 bases, with 10 bases remaining between them. The rearrangement joins TRBV19 to TRBJ1-2; D gene unclear. The material sequenced was peripheral blood, taken on day 0 of AZD1222 vaccination. This receptor was obtained from an adult in good health. The CDR3 DNA sequence: TGTGCCAGTAGTTGGCGGTTAGCTAACTATGGCTACACCTTC. This encodes CASSWRLANYGYTF.